This T cell receptor (beta chain) originates from a study of cytomegalovirus exposure and HLA in healthy donors. In this sample, this clone turned up once. Its cognate antigen is unknown. The V gene end was trimmed by 6 bases and the J gene end by 4 bases; junction bases not matched to a gene: 7. This CDR3 has 15 residues. Germline V gene data show CDR1 as MNHNY and CDR2 as SVGAGI (reference sequence). PCR primers comprised 60 Vbeta and 13 Jbeta primers. Methods used by the authors: In a later analysis, of around 83 million unique beta chains, roughly 9.9 million appeared in at least two donors. Assay used: immunoSEQ multiplex PCR; TCRdb lists only in-frame clones, some missing. That table furnishes V, J and clone size, whereas the DNA furnished D and trimming. Among about 98,000 clones, around 76% were seen once, and the ten largest hold approximately 9.2%. Study-wide results and caveats: In a later analysis, productive TCRs from donors in an Asian-associated ancestry cluster reportedly carried fewer N-insertions than the cohort mean. Most TCR sequences were rare, but some public TCRs occurred in many donors. Accurate prediction of HLA-A and HLA-B alleles (for most subjects) was reportedly achieved from TCR beta sequences.

The chain has TRBV6-6 and TRBJ2-3; the match to TRBD2 covers 10 bases. This receptor was taken from a human donor in good health. The specimen was PBMCs. The CDR3 sequence is CASSPGTSVADTQYF. CDR3 coding DNA: TGTGCCAGCAGCCCAGGGACTAGCGTCGCAGATACGCAGTATTTT.